This T cell receptor beta chain stems from a study of cytomegalovirus exposure and HLA in healthy donors. General study findings and limits: Reports indicated that the classifier achieved high specificity and sensitivity in diagnosing cytomegalovirus status. It emerged from a later analysis that several of the most significant clusters appeared to be linked to common viral pathogens. In a later analysis, TCR beta V- and J-gene trimming was associated with a missense DCLRE1C variant.

The PCR was carried out with 60 Vbeta primers and 13 Jbeta primers. This table comes from immunoSEQ multiplex PCR, and its TCRdb copy is limited to in-frame clones, with some not included. This table holds about 140,000 clones, 70% to 85% found once. Concerning this clone: Its antigen is unidentified.

The CDR3 totals 14 residues. Trimming pared 4 bases from V and 5 bases from J, leaving 14 bases between. The V gene's germline CDR1 is SGHAT and CDR2 FQNNGV. The clonotype comes from a man in his forties or fifties in good health and CMV-seronegative. The J gene is TRBJ1-1, the V gene TRBV11-2; a possible D gene is TRBD1 (5 bases). The sequenced material came from PBMCs. Here the CDR3 reads CASSSVRGLTEAFF. CDR3 sequence (DNA): TGTGCCAGCAGCTCAGTAAGGGGCCTGACTGAAGCTTTCTTT.